One sample yielded the 24 T cell receptor beta chains listed below, sequenced in a study of blood T cell repertoires in COVID-19. The protocol was immunoSEQ multiplex PCR, while the TCRdb copy is restricted to in-frame clones and leaves out a portion. The sample gives some 330,000 clones, around 92% of which show up once; 1.5% to 2% is in the top ten. Sequencing input: peripheral blood. These receptors all stem from a woman aged 25 to 45 with COVID-19, enrolled during active disease.

This CDR3 reads CATSVGVGYEQYF. The CDR3 DNA is TGTGCCACCAGTGTCGGGGTAGGGTACGAGCAGTACTTC. This chain links TRBV24-1 with TRBJ2-7; the D gene is possibly TRBD2 (5 bases). The CDR3 is 13 residues long. Germline CDR1 KGHDR, CDR2 SFDVKD. V was cut by 5 bases and J by 4 bases, with 11 bases left in between.

This clone was seen only once. The chain combines TRBV3-1 (or the pseudogene TRBV3-2) with TRBJ2-5; TRBD1 matches 7 bases. The V and J ends lost 4 bases and 5 bases, in that order; junction bases with no gene match: 13. The CDR3 extends over 16 amino acids. Germline CDR1 LGHDT, CDR2 YNNKEL (reference sequence). The chain's CDR3 is CASSLVPRGPGETQYF. CDR3 bases: TGTGCCAGCAGCCTAGTACCAAGGGGGCCGGGGGAGACCCAGTACTTC.

The chain uses TRBV27 and TRBJ2-5, with 7 bases aligning to TRBD2. Germline CDR1 MNHEY, CDR2 SMNVEV (reference sequence). The junction had 2 bases not matched to a gene; V was cut back by 4 bases and J by 0 bases. The CDR3 contains 14 residues. In nucleotides, the CDR3 is TGTGCCAGCAGTTCGCGGGGGAACCAAGAGACCCAGTACTTC. Protein product: CASSSRGNQETQYF.

This clone has only one observation. The rearrangement links TRBV2 to TRBJ1-2; 8 nucleotides align to TRBD1. V lost 7 bases to trimming and J lost 4 bases; unmatched junction nucleotides: 5. Germline assignment: CDR1 SNHLY and CDR2 FYNNEI. The CDR3 runs to 13 residues. Written as DNA, the CDR3 is TGTGCCAGCACCAGGACAGGGATCTATGGCTACACCTTC. Translated: CASTRTGIYGYTF.

The chain has TRBV4-2 and TRBJ2-3; perhaps TRBD1 as D (8 bases). CDR1 and CDR2 (germline): LGHNA, YNFKEQ. The V gene lost 2 bases and the J gene lost 3 bases, with 15 bases spanning the gap. The CDR3 has 16 amino acids. The CDR3 DNA follows: TGTGCCAGCAGCCAAACTACAGGGGGGGTGACAGATACGCAGTATTTT. Residues: CASSQTTGGVTDTQYF.

V and J are TRBV24-1 and TRBJ1-5; D possibly corresponds to TRBD1 (6 bases). Trimming removed 5 bases at V and 3 bases at J, with 10 bases between. Germline CDR1 is KGHDR and CDR2 is SFDVKD. This CDR3 has 14 amino acids. The CDR3 spells CATSGGGLNQPQHF. CDR3 sequence (DNA): TGTGCCACCAGTGGCGGGGGGCTCAATCAGCCCCAGCATTTT.

This chain connects TRBV9 to TRBJ1-1; D is undetermined. The CDR3 spans 12 residues. V was cut by 4 bases and J by 8 bases, with 12 bases left in between. Germline V CDR1 and CDR2: SGDLS, YYNGEE. The CDR3 spells CASSPGGPEAFF. The CDR3 DNA follows: TGTGCCAGCAGCCCCGGAGGACCCGAAGCTTTCTTT.

The rearrangement uses TRBV10-3 and TRBJ2-2; D may be TRBD2 (6 bases). CDR1 is ENHRY and CDR2 is SYGVKD in the germline V gene. V shed 3 bases and J shed 5 bases, with 13 bases lying between them. The CDR3 totals 15 residues. CDR3 amino acids: CAISDLADGTGELFF. CDR3 DNA sequence: TGTGCCATCAGTGACTTAGCGGATGGGACCGGGGAGCTGTTTTTT.

The chain carries TRBV27 and TRBJ1-5; D might be TRBD1 (5 bases). CDR3 length equals 15 residues. Germline-derived CDR1 and CDR2 are MNHEY and SMNVEV (reference sequence). Trimming cost V 2 bases and J 7 bases, with 15 bases left between them. The CDR3, as DNA: TGTGCCAGCAGTTTAAGTCGGACACTCGGACAGCCCCAGCATTTT. It translates to CASSLSRTLGQPQHF.

The V gene is TRBV4-2, the J gene TRBJ2-1; 9 nucleotides agree with TRBD2. Trimming removed 0 bases from V and 9 bases from J; junction bases left unmatched: 6. There are 15 residues in the CDR3. The V gene's germline CDR1 is LGHNA and CDR2 YNFKEQ. The CDR3, as DNA: TGTGCCAGCAGCCAAGAAGTGGGGACTAGCTCTGAGCAGTTCTTC. Its translation: CASSQEVGTSSEQFF.

This chain connects TRBV5-6 to TRBJ1-4, with TRBD1 matching 11 bases. V lost 4 bases to trimming and J lost 7 bases; unmatched junction nucleotides: 9. The CDR3 is made up of 16 amino acids. Germline lookup yields CDR1 SGHDT and CDR2 YYEEEE. The CDR3 is CASSPGQGAVVEKLFF. Here the CDR3 DNA reads TGTGCCAGCAGCCCAGGACAGGGGGCGGTTGTTGAAAAACTGTTTTTT. Full variable domain (rest looked up from reference TRBV5-6 and TRBJ1-4): DAGVTQSPTHLIKTRGQQVTLRCSPKSGHDTVSWYQQALGQGPQFIFQYYEEEERQRGNFPDRFSGHQFPNYSSELNVNALLLGDSALYLCASSPGQGAVVEKLFFGSGTQLSVL.

The chain employs TRBV7-2 and TRBJ1-2, with TRBD1 matching 10 bases. Germline-derived CDR1 and CDR2 are SGHTA and FQGNSA. Germline trimming cut 6 bases from V and 5 bases from J; bases unmatched to any gene: 9. This CDR3 is built from 15 residues. The CDR3 sequence: CASRRDRGQGYGYTF. DNA of the CDR3: TGTGCCAGCAGGCGCGACAGGGGGCAGGGATATGGCTACACCTTC.

This clone was counted once. CDR3 DNA: TGTGCCAGCAGTTTAAACTACTACGAGCAGTACGTC. Translated, it gives CASSLNYYEQYV. The V and J genes are TRBV12-3 or TRBV12-4 and TRBJ2-7; D gene ambiguous. The V gene lost 2 bases and the J gene lost 3 bases, with 5 bases spanning the gap. There are 12 residues in the CDR3.

This clone was seen at least ten times. The identical CDR3 is also encoded by other nucleotide sequences in the sample. V gene TRBV6-1 combines with J gene TRBJ2-3; D possibly corresponds to TRBD1 (7 bases). The germline V gene encodes CDR1 MNHNS and CDR2 SASEGT. The ends were cut back, 0 bases at V and 1 base at J, with 11 bases in the middle. CDR3 length: 16 residues. The CDR3: CASSEAGGGGTDTQYF. CDR3 in DNA: TGTGCCAGCAGTGAAGCTGGAGGGGGCGGCACAGATACGCAGTATTTT.

CDR3 sequence reads: CASSPPGRPGGNYGYTF. In nucleotides, the CDR3 is TGTGCCAGCTCACCACCCGGCAGGCCGGGGGGTAACTATGGCTACACCTTC. The V gene is TRBV18, the J gene TRBJ1-2, with D perhaps TRBD1 (5 bases). CDR1 KGHSH and CDR2 LQKENI come from the germline V gene. The CDR3 length is 17 residues. The germline V and J ends were trimmed by 0 bases and 1 base, with 15 bases remaining between them.

The rearrangement uses TRBV6-5 and TRBJ1-5; D is unclear. The CDR3 covers 14 residues. The germline gives CDR1 MNHEY, CDR2 SVGAGI. Trimming took 8 bases from V and 1 from J, leaving 12 bases between them. This chain's CDR3 is CASGRPESNQPQHF. Here the CDR3 DNA reads TGTGCCAGCGGGAGACCGGAGAGCAATCAGCCCCAGCATTTT.

The V call is TRBV6-1, the J call TRBJ2-3; TRBD1 is a possible D gene (6 bases). Between the trimmed V and J ends, which lost 2 bases and 4 bases, there was a span of 10 bases. The CDR3 sequence is 14 residues long. Germline loops: CDR1 MNHNS, CDR2 SASEGT. The CDR3 region is CASSERQAADTQYF. CDR3 nucleotides: TGTGCCAGCAGTGAACGACAGGCTGCAGATACGCAGTATTTT.

In its sample, this clone was seen once. The chain has TRBV9 and TRBJ2-5; D is unresolved. Trimming shortened V by 4 bases and J by 4 bases, and 11 bases separated the two germline ends. The CDR3 runs to 13 residues. Germline V CDR1 and CDR2: SGDLS, YYNGEE. The CDR3 DNA reads as TGTGCCAGCAGCCGACCTCCGGGAGAGACCCAGTACTTC. The encoded protein is CASSRPPGETQYF.

The J gene is TRBJ2-1, the V gene TRBV5-1, with 8 bases lining up with TRBD2. After removal of 3 bases from V and 2 bases from J, the junction contained 7 bases not matched to a gene. The CDR3 contains 16 residues. Germline V gene sequence: CDR1 SGHRS, CDR2 YFSETQ. CDR3 nucleotide sequence: TGCGCCAGCAGCTCCTATAGCGGGGCCCCCTACAATGAGCAGTTCTTC. Its translation is CASSSYSGAPYNEQFF. The full variable domain, rest sourced from reference TRBV5-1 and TRBJ2-1, is KAGVTQTPRYLIKTRGQQVTLSCSPISGHRSVSWYQQTPGQGLQFLFEYFSETQRNKGNFPGRFSGRQFSNSRSEMNVSTLELGDSALYLCASSSYSGAPYNEQFFGPGTRLTVL.

The V call is TRBV5-4, the J call TRBJ1-2, with D maybe TRBD1 (6 bases). V gave up 2 bases and J gave up 4 bases, with 12 bases separating them. The V gene's germline CDR1 is SGHNT and CDR2 YYREEE (reference sequence). This CDR3 is 14 amino acids long. The CDR3 here is CASSFGGQPYGYTF. Written as DNA, the CDR3 is TGTGCCAGCAGCTTCGGCGGACAGCCCTATGGCTACACCTTC.

This sequence joins TRBV30 and TRBJ1-5; 8 bases align to TRBD1. The length of the CDR3 is 15 residues. In germline, CDR1 is GTSNPN, CDR2 SVGIG (reference sequence). V lost 4 bases, J lost 7 bases, and 12 bases stayed unmatched. As DNA, the CDR3 is TGTGCCTGGAATGACGGCAGGGGGCGTTTACAGCCCCAGCATTTT. It is translated as CAWNDGRGRLQPQHF.

CDR3 protein: CASSIGGDQPQHF. CDR3 DNA: TGTGCCAGTAGTATCGGGGGGGACCAGCCCCAGCATTTT. V and J are TRBV19 and TRBJ1-5; a weak D match, TRBD1 (5 bases). Trimming stripped 3 bases from V and 7 bases from J, with 10 bases between. The CDR3 runs to 13 residues. Germline CDR1 reads LNHDA; CDR2 reads SQIVND (reference sequence).

The chain links TRBV18 to TRBJ2-1; D perhaps matches TRBD2 (6 bases). V was pared by 2 bases and J by 2 bases, with 16 bases between. CDR1 KGHSH and CDR2 LQKENI come from the germline V gene. The CDR3 is 17 residues long. CDR3 residues: CASSPDSASVTYNEQFF. The DNA of the CDR3 is TGTGCCAGCTCACCAGACAGCGCTAGCGTAACCTACAATGAGCAGTTCTTC.

The chain is built from TRBV30 and TRBJ1-6; TRBD1 might be the D (6 bases). Trimming took off 3 bases at V and 9 bases at J, with 12 bases between the two ends. CDR1 is GTSNPN, CDR2 SVGIG, per germline (reference sequence). The CDR3 has 13 residues. The DNA of the CDR3 is TGTGCCTGGAGGAAATTAGGGGGTTCACCCCTCCACTTT. It specifies CAWRKLGGSPLHF.